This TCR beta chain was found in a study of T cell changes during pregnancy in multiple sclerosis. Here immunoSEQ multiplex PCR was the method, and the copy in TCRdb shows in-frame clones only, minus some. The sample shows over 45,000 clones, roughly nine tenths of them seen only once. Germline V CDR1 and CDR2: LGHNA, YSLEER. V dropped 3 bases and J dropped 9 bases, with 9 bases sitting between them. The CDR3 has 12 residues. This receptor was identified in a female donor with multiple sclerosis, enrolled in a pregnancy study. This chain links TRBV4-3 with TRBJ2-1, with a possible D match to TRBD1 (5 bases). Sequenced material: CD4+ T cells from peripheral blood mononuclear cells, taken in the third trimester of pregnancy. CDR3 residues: CASSQAGFEQFF. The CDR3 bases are TGCGCCAGCAGCCAGGCAGGGTTTGAGCAGTTCTTC.